This T cell receptor (beta chain) was obtained from a study of blood T cell repertoires in COVID-19. Whole-study context: Spain, Italy and the United States supplied samples that represented acute and convalescent COVID-19.

The CDR3 contains 11 residues. In germline, CDR1 is ENHRY, CDR2 SYGVKD. Seattle cases were enrolled at active infection and followed longitudinally. Turning to this clone: One junction end disagrees with the germline gene, perhaps due to a read error.

Original processing methods: Reference gene primer amplification yielded estimated nucleated cell counts. The data were produced by immunoSEQ multiplex PCR, yet TCRdb's version contains in-frame clones alone and is incomplete. For V, J and clone size, that table is used; D and trimming come from the DNA. The data contain 200,000 to 300,000 clones, around nine tenths of them seen just once; the ten biggest clones take up 0.83%. This clonotype originated in a man aged 25-45 years with COVID-19, enrolled during active disease. Sequencing was done on a sample of peripheral blood. The rearrangement uses TRBV10-3 and TRBJ2-7, with D unclear. CDR3 loop: CAISESYGQYF. DNA for the CDR3: TGTGCCATCAGTGAAAGTTACGGGCAGTACTTC.